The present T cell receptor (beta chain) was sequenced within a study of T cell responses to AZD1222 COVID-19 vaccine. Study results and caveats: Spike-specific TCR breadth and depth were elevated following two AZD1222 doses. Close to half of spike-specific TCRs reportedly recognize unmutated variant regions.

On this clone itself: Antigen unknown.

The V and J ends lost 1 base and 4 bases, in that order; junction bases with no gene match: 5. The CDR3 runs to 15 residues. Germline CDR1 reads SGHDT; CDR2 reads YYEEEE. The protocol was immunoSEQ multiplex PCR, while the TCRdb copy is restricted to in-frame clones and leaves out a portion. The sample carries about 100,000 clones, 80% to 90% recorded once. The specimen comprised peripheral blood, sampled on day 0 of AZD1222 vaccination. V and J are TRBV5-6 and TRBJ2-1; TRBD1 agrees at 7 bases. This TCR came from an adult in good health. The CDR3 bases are TGTGCCAGCAGCTTGCCCGGACAGGAATACAATGAGCAGTTCTTC. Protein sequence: CASSLPGQEYNEQFF.